Each of the 7 T cell receptor beta chains below was sequenced from the same sample in a study of T cells in Graves' hyperthyroidism and ophthalmopathy. It was RNA transcripts that yielded the amplified TCR beta CDR3 regions. The HTBI primer set served for first-round RT-PCR of the TCR CDR3. MiXCR, run by TCRdb on the multiplex PCR reads, gives a single entry per CDR3 protein. There are around 560,000 distinct CDR3 sequences in the sample; 16% occur only once, and around 18% lies in the top ten. Source material: blood. Receptor source: a woman aged 18-30 years with Graves' hyperthyroidism.

This clonotype was counted at least ten times. The gene calls are TRBV12-3 or TRBV12-4 and TRBJ2-3, with TRBD2 identical over 12 bases. The CDR3 has 18 residues. V was clipped by 3 bases and J by 0 bases; unmatched bases: 7. The CDR3 bases are TGTGCCAGCAGTTTCTCTAGCGGGGGGGGTACTAGCACAGATACGCAGTATTTT. This gives the protein CASSFSSGGGTSTDTQYF.

The sample holds many counts of this clonotype. The gene calls are TRBV24-1 and TRBJ2-5; TRBD2 matches at 12 bases. The trim removed 9 bases at V and 2 bases at J, leaving 3 bases unmatched. The germline V gene has CDR1 KGHDR and CDR2 SFDVKD. CDR3 length equals 14 residues. CDR3 loop: CATETSGGQETQYF. The DNA for the CDR3 is TGTGCCACCGAGACTAGCGGGGGACAAGAGACCCAGTACTTC.

In its sample, this clonotype was seen many times. This sequence joins TRBV20-1 and TRBJ2-3; perhaps TRBD2 as D (6 bases). V was clipped by 6 bases and J by 4 bases, with 14 bases between them. There are 13 residues in the CDR3. Germline V CDR1 and CDR2: DFQATT, SNEGSKA (reference sequence). DNA for the CDR3: TGCAGTGCCCACCGCGGGGTCGCAGATACGCAGTATTTT. This codes for CSAHRGVADTQYF.

V is TRBV29-1 and J is TRBJ2-7; D is ambiguous. Trimming removed 6 bases from V and 6 bases from J, with 15 bases in between. The CDR3 is 12 residues long. Per the germline V gene, CDR1 is SQVTM and CDR2 is ANQGSEA. The CDR3 reads CSVRTRVSEQYF. CDR3 nucleotides: TGCAGCGTCCGGACCAGAGTATCCGAGCAGTACTTC.

A note on this clonotype: Since a much larger clone is just one base distant, this may be a read error. J is TRBJ2-7 and V is TRBV20-1, with D possibly matching TRBD1 (6 bases). This CDR3 is built from 13 residues. CDR1 is DFQATT and CDR2 is SNEGSKA in the germline V gene (reference sequence). Trimming removed 0 bases from V and 2 bases from J, with 8 bases in between. In DNA, the CDR3 is TGCAGTGCTAGAGACTGGACAGCCTACGAGCAGTACTTC. Translation: CSARDWTAYEQYF.

This clonotype has more than one count but fewer than ten. The chain recombines TRBV4-2 with TRBJ2-7, with no clear D. This CDR3 comprises 15 residues. V lost 0 bases and J 1 base, leaving 10 bases between the germline ends. Germline lookup yields CDR1 LGHNA and CDR2 YNFKEQ. Here the CDR3 DNA reads TGTGCCAGCAGCCAAGATTTGATGGAGTCCTACGAGCAGTACTTC. This encodes CASSQDLMESYEQYF.

The CDR3, as DNA: TGTGCCAGCAGTTTAGCTGGCGGGGGGGCTTACGAGCAGTACTTC. Encoded protein: CASSLAGGGAYEQYF. The rearrangement links TRBV12-3 or TRBV12-4 to TRBJ2-7; TRBD2 aligns across 9 bases. V was pared by 0 bases and J by 4 bases, with 4 bases of the junction left unmatched. The length of the CDR3 is 15 residues.